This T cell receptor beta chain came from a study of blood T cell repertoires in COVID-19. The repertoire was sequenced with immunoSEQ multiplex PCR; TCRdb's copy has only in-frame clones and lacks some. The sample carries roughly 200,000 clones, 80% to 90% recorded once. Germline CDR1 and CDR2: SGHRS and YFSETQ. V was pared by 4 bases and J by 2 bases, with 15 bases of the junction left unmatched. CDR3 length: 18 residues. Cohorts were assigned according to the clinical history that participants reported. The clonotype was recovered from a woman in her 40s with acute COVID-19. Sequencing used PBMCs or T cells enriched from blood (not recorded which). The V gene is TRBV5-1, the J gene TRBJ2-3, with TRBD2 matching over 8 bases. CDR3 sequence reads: CASSRRGSAGVSTDTQYF. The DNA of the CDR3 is TGCGCCAGCAGCCGGAGGGGATCAGCGGGAGTCTCCACAGATACGCAGTATTTT.